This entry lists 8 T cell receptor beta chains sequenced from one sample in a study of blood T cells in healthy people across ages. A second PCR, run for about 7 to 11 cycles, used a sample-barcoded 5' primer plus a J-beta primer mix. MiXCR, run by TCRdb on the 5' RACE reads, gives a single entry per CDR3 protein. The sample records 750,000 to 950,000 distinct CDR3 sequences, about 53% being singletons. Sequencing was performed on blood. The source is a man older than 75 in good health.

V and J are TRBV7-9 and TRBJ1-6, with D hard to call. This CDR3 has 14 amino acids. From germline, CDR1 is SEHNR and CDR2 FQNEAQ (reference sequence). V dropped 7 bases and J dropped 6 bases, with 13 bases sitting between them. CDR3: CASTERAGNSPLHF. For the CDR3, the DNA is TGTGCCAGCACCGAAAGGGCTGGTAATTCACCCCTCCACTTT.

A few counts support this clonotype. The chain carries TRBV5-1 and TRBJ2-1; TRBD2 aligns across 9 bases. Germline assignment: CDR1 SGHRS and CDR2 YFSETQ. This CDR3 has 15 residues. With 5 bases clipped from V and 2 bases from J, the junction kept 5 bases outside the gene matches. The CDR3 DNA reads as TGCGCCAGCAGAGAGGCGGGAGGGACCTACAATGAGCAGTTCTTC. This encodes CASREAGGTYNEQFF.

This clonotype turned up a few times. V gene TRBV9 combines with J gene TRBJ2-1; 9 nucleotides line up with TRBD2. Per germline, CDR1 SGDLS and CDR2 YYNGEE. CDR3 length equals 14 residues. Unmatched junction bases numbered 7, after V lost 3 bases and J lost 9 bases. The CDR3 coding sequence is TGTGCCAGCAGCGCGGATAGCGGGGGAGGTGAGCAGTTCTTC. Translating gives CASSADSGGGEQFF.

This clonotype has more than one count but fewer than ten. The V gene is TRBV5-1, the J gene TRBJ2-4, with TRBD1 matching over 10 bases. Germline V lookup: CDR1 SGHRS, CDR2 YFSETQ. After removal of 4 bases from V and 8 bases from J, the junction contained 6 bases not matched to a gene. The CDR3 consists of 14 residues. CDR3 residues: CASSMTGGADIQYF. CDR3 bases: TGCGCCAGCAGCATGACAGGGGGCGCTGACATTCAGTACTTC.

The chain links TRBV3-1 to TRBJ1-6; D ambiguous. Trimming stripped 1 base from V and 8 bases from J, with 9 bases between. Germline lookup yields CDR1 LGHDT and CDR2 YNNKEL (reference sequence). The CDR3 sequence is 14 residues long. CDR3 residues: CASSQVARDSPLHF. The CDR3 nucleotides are TGTGCCAGCAGCCAAGTCGCTCGGGATTCACCCCTCCACTTT.

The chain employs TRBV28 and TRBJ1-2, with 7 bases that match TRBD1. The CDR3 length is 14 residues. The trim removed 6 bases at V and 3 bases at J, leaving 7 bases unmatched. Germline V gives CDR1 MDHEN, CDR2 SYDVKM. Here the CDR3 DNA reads TGTGCCAGCAGCCTCCGACAGGGTCACTATGGCTACACCTTC. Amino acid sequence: CASSLRQGHYGYTF.

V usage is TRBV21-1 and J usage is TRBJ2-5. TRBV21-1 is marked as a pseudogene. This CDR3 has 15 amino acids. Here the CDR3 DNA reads TGTGCCAGCAGCAAAGACGGCCGACTTCAAGAGACCCAGTACTTC. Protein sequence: CASSKDGRLQETQYF.

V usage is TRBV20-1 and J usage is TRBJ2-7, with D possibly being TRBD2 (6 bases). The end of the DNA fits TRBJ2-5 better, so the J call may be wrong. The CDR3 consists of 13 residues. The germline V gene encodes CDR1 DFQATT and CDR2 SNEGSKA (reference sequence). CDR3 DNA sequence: TGCAGTGCTAGAGAAGGAGGGTGGGAGACCCAGTACTTC. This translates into CSAREGGWETQYF.